Shown below are 21 T cell receptor beta chains from a single sample sequenced in a study of glioma-infiltrating T cells after dendritic cell vaccination. TCRdb's copy holds only in-frame clones and misses some; the assay was immunoSEQ multiplex PCR. In the table there are about 10,000 clones, roughly 80% of which are singletons. Indicated time point: after dendritic cell vaccination, including at tumor progression/relapse. The material was blood, obtained after dendritic cell vaccination. Receptors originate from a human donor with glioblastoma.

This chain's CDR3 is CASSYGQITDTQYF. The CDR3 nucleotides are TGTGCCAGCAGTTACGGGCAGATCACAGATACGCAGTATTTT. The V gene is TRBV6-5, the J gene TRBJ2-3; no clear D gene. CDR3 length equals 14 residues. The V end lost 2 bases, the J end lost 2 bases, and 8 bases lay between the germline ends. Germline V lookup: CDR1 MNHEY, CDR2 SVGAGI.

In the case of this clone: The same CDR3 is also encoded by other DNA sequences in this sample. The chain joins TRBV6-5 to TRBJ2-2; a possible D gene is TRBD2 (5 bases). This CDR3 is built from 11 residues. Per germline, CDR1 MNHEY and CDR2 SVGAGI. V lost 8 bases and J 6 bases, leaving 7 bases between the germline ends. The CDR3 loop is CASRGAGELFF. Written as DNA, the CDR3 is TGTGCCAGCCGGGGAGCCGGGGAGCTGTTTTTT.

In DNA form, the CDR3 reads TGTGCCAGCAGCGGGACGGGACAGCTGATCTACGAGCAGTACTTC. It is translated as CASSGTGQLIYEQYF. The chain recombines TRBV5-6 with TRBJ2-7; 7 nucleotides align to TRBD1. V shed 4 bases and J 3 bases; nucleotides not matched to a gene: 10. Germline assignment: CDR1 SGHDT and CDR2 YYEEEE. The CDR3 extends over 15 amino acids.

The chain carries TRBV25-1 and TRBJ2-2; tentatively, D is TRBD1 (5 bases). The germline gives CDR1 MGHDK, CDR2 SYGVNS. Trimming stripped 2 bases from V and 3 bases from J, with 7 bases between. The CDR3 is made up of 14 amino acids. DNA for the CDR3: TGTGCCAGCAGTGAAGAAGGGGACACCGGGGAGCTGTTTTTT. It yields the protein CASSEEGDTGELFF.

The chain recombines TRBV6-4 with TRBJ2-1; 8 bases fit TRBD2. There are 16 residues in the CDR3. Trimming took 0 bases from V and 0 from J; bases not matched to a gene: 1. Germline V gene data show CDR1 as MRHNA and CDR2 as SNTAGT. CDR3 region: CASSDSGTSSYNEQFF. Here the CDR3 DNA reads TGTGCCAGCAGTGACTCCGGGACTAGCTCCTACAATGAGCAGTTCTTC.

This clone occurred a few times. This chain uses TRBV2 with TRBJ2-1, with D unclear. Trimming stripped 4 bases from V and 3 bases from J, with 10 bases between. Germline loops: CDR1 SNHLY, CDR2 FYNNEI. The CDR3 sequence is 14 residues long. DNA of the CDR3: TGTGCCAGCAGTGGACAAAACCTCTACAATGAGCAGTTCTTC. Translated, it gives CASSGQNLYNEQFF.

CDR3 nucleotide sequence: TGTGCCAGTAGTCTAAGAGGAGGGGGCATAGACGAGCAGTACTTC. It codes for CASSLRGGGIDEQYF. The rearrangement links TRBV19 to TRBJ2-7; TRBD1 might be the D (7 bases). V shed 5 bases and J shed 5 bases, with 19 bases lying between them. Per germline, CDR1 LNHDA and CDR2 SQIVND (reference sequence). This CDR3 contains 15 residues.

The rearrangement links TRBV7-8 to TRBJ2-7, with D possibly TRBD2 on 6 matching bases. CDR3 length: 15 amino acids. Germline CDR1 is SGHVS and CDR2 is FQNEAQ. The V end lost 7 bases, the J end lost 0 bases, and 16 bases lay between the germline ends. CDR3 amino acids: CASTPLGGSSYEQYF. The CDR3 coding sequence is TGTGCCAGCACCCCCCTCGGGGGAAGCTCCTACGAGCAGTACTTC.

This clone showed up just once. DNA for the CDR3: TGTGCCAGCAGTTTTGGGGGGGGGTCTGGAAACACCATATATTTT. Translating gives CASSFGGGSGNTIYF. The rearrangement joins TRBV28 to TRBJ1-3; perhaps TRBD1 as D (5 bases). CDR1 and CDR2 from the germline V gene are MDHEN and SYDVKM. The V gene lost 3 bases and the J gene lost 1 base, with 10 bases spanning the gap. The CDR3 loop spans 15 amino acids.

V gene TRBV14 combines with J gene TRBJ2-5; TRBD1 matches 12 bases. Germline loops: CDR1 SGHDN, CDR2 FVKESK. The CDR3 is made up of 15 amino acids. V was clipped by 4 bases and J by 6 bases; unmatched bases: 6. CDR3 coding DNA: TGTGCCAGCAGCCCCGGGACAGGGGGCAGTCAGACCCAGTACTTC. Encoded protein: CASSPGTGGSQTQYF. Using reference TRBV14 and TRBJ2-5 for the parts outside the CDR3, the full variable domain is EAGVTQFPSHSVIEKGQTVTLRCDPISGHDNLYWYRRVMGKEIKFLLHFVKESKQDESGMPNNRFLAERTGGTYSTLKVQPAELEDSGVYFCASSPGTGGSQTQYFGPGTRLLVL.

The chain has TRBV7-9 and TRBJ1-2; possibly TRBD1 for D (6 bases). V lost 8 bases and J 5 bases, leaving 30 bases between the germline ends. Per germline, CDR1 SEHNR and CDR2 FQNEAQ (reference sequence). The CDR3 runs 18 residues. The CDR3 sequence: CASGGAGLQVQEYYGYTF. CDR3 in DNA: TGTGCCAGCGGGGGGGCTGGGTTACAGGTCCAGGAATATTATGGCTACACCTTC.

J is TRBJ1-2 and V is TRBV7-3, with TRBD1 matching 12 bases. Trimming cost V 0 bases and J 6 bases; bases outside gene matches: 5. This CDR3 has 16 amino acids. In germline, CDR1 is SGHTA, CDR2 FQGTGA. The CDR3 sequence: CASSLTGTGGGHGYTF. The CDR3 region has the DNA TGTGCCAGCAGCTTAACCGGGACAGGGGGCGGTCATGGCTACACCTTC.

The CDR3 loop reads CAWSTGTGLNTEAFF. CDR3 bases: TGTGCCTGGAGTACGGGGACAGGGCTCAACACTGAAGCTTTCTTT. J is TRBJ1-1 and V is TRBV30; 9 bases are a match to TRBD1. This CDR3 comprises 15 residues. In germline, CDR1 is GTSNPN, CDR2 SVGIG (reference sequence). V lost 2 bases and J lost 2; bases outside the gene matches: 6. Together with reference TRBV30 and TRBJ1-1, the CDR3 gives the full variable domain: SQTIHQWPATLVQPVGSPLSLECTVEGTSNPNLYWYRQAAGRGLQLLFYSVGIGQISSEVPQNLSASRPQDRQFILSSKKLLLSDSGFYLCAWSTGTGLNTEAFFGQGTRLTVV.

The chain combines TRBV25-1 with TRBJ2-2, with 8 bases fitting TRBD2. The V segment lost 6 bases and the J segment 4 bases; nucleotides outside the gene matches: 1. Germline values: CDR1 MGHDK, CDR2 SYGVNS. The CDR3 consists of 13 residues. The DNA of the CDR3 is TGTGCCAGCAGCGGGAGGGCCACCGGGGAGCTGTTTTTT. This translates into CASSGRATGELFF.

This clone was recorded a few times. The chain links TRBV10-3 to TRBJ2-2; D might be TRBD2 (6 bases). Germline assignment: CDR1 ENHRY and CDR2 SYGVKD. V lost 6 bases and J 3 bases, leaving 14 bases between the germline ends. This CDR3 has 15 residues. In DNA, the CDR3 is TGTGCCATCAGCGGGGGACGGCTAGACACCGGGGAGCTGTTTTTT. Translation: CAISGGRLDTGELFF.

This chain links TRBV5-4 with TRBJ2-1; D is ambiguous. V shed 1 base and J shed 2 bases, with 13 bases lying between them. Looked up from germline, CDR1 is SGHNT and CDR2 is YYREEE (reference sequence). This CDR3 is built from 16 residues. DNA for the CDR3: TGTGCCAGCAGCTTGCTCCAGCGCTACCCCTACAATGAGCAGTTCTTC. Residues: CASSLLQRYPYNEQFF.

The chain recombines TRBV21-1 with TRBJ2-7; no check of the table's D call, TRBD2, against the DNA was made. TRBV21-1 is a listed pseudogene. This CDR3 is 17 amino acids long. The CDR3 spells CASSRHPGLAGGYEQYF. CDR3 bases: TGTGCCAGCAGCAGACACCCGGGACTAGCGGGAGGCTACGAGCAGTACTTC.

This sequence joins TRBV5-4 and TRBJ2-2; the D gene is possibly TRBD2 (6 bases). V lost 3 bases to trimming and J lost 4 bases, with 19 bases between them. CDR3 length equals 17 residues. CDR1 and CDR2 from the germline V gene are SGHNT and YYREEE (reference sequence). CDR3 sequence: CASSSKGSGVITGELFF. CDR3 nucleotides: TGTGCCAGCAGCTCCAAGGGTAGCGGCGTCATCACCGGGGAGCTGTTTTTT.

The gene calls are TRBV5-6 and TRBJ1-2; 9 positions agree with TRBD1. The germline CDR1 and CDR2 sequences are SGHDT and YYEEEE. This CDR3 has 15 residues. V was clipped by 4 bases and J by 4 bases; unmatched bases: 8. CDR3 in amino acids: CASSPWTGVGYGYTF. Written as DNA, the CDR3 is TGTGCCAGCAGCCCATGGACAGGGGTCGGCTATGGCTACACCTTC.

V and J are TRBV10-1 and TRBJ1-5; no definite D call. The germline gives CDR1 WNHNN, CDR2 SYGVQD (reference sequence). The CDR3 contains 15 residues. The germline V and J ends were trimmed by 5 bases and 2 bases, with 13 bases remaining between them. CDR3 coding DNA: TGCGCCAGCAGTCAGCTTACAGCATGCAATCAGCCCCAGCATTTT. The encoded protein is CASSQLTACNQPQHF.

The J gene is TRBJ2-1, the V gene TRBV30; maybe TRBD2 (6 bases). Germline loops: CDR1 GTSNPN, CDR2 SVGIG (reference sequence). This CDR3 spans 12 amino acids. V lost 2 bases and J 12 bases, leaving 14 bases between the germline ends. DNA of the CDR3: TGTGCCTGGAGTTCCTCCGGGACTTCGCAGTTCTTC. This sequence encodes CAWSSSGTSQFF.